The clone carrying this TCR beta chain occurred a few times. Its antigen is not identified. The data stem from a study of CD8 T cells in ankylosing spondylitis. Study outcomes and limitations: Seemingly distinctive of ankylosing spondylitis blood was a TCR beta motif formed by eight highly homologous variants.

TCRdb fed the 5' RACE reads into MiXCR, producing one record per CDR3 protein. The sample includes about 800,000 distinct CDR3 sequences, 12% seen only once; the top ten take about 0.5%. The V gene's germline CDR1 is SGHVS and CDR2 FQNEAQ. CDR3 length: 15 amino acids. The V end lost 3 bases, the J end lost 1 base, and 10 bases lay between the germline ends. Specimen: blood, either unsorted or a sorted T cell fraction (not recorded which). The receptor was derived from a male donor with ankylosing spondylitis. This chain uses TRBV7-8 with TRBJ2-1; the D gene is possibly TRBD1 (5 bases). The CDR3 sequence: CASSFKGLSYNEQFF. The CDR3 DNA reads TGTGCCAGCAGCTTCAAGGGGTTATCCTACAATGAGCAGTTCTTC. The full variable domain, completed using reference TRBV7-8 and TRBJ2-1, is GAGVSQSPRYKVAKRGQDVALRCDPISGHVSLFWYQQALGQGPEFLTYFQNEAQLDKSGLPSDRFFAERPEGSVSTLKIQRTQQEDSAVYLCASSFKGLSYNEQFFGPGTRLTVL.